This T cell receptor beta chain was identified in a study of blood T cell repertoires in COVID-19. Study information: The United States, Italy and Spain were the sources of the acute and convalescent COVID-19 samples. Nucleic acid was either cDNA or gDNA, and it came from T cells, B-cell-depleted T cells, or PBMCs.

Per the germline V gene, CDR1 is GTSNPN and CDR2 is SVGIG (reference sequence). The CDR3 consists of 15 residues. The V gene lost 2 bases and the J gene lost 9 bases, with 23 bases spanning the gap. Original data processing: Scientists estimated how many nucleated cells there were by amplifying reference gene primers. Libraries were prepared by immunoSEQ multiplex PCR; TCRdb keeps only in-frame clonotypes and omits some of them. Clone size and the V and J calls come from that table; the DNA yielded D and trimming. The repertoire holds 64,000 or so clones, with more than 75% as singletons. Sequenced material: peripheral blood. The chain carries TRBV30 and TRBJ2-7; possible D gene TRBD1, 6 bases. The sequence came from a human donor in a cohort sampled during active COVID-19. The CDR3 protein is CAWSLPTGSRQGQYF. The CDR3 DNA sequence: TGTGCCTGGAGTCTCCCGACAGGCTCACGGCAAGGGCAGTACTTC.